This T cell receptor (beta chain) comes out of a study of cytomegalovirus exposure and HLA in healthy donors (dated by TCRdb to 2015 to 2018). Some background on the complete study: An earlier analysis of several hundred of the donors reported approximately 280 Gb of sequence data and 95 million to 140 million unique TCR beta sequences obtained from about 180 million T cells. Class I and class II HLA loci were covered by the typing at four-digit resolution. The later analysis used no new phenotypic data to find candidate immune exposures, relying instead on TCR beta sequences and their occurrence across donors. A later analysis re-examined previously published TCR beta repertoires from 500 to 700 donors and added high-resolution HLA genotyping to investigate patterns of TCR occurrence. The study aimed to test whether cataloging public T cell receptors could reveal signatures of past pathogen exposure. In a later genetic analysis, genome-wide SNP genotypes for about 55% of the 666 donors were used, and that subset was treated as a discovery cohort. The study used immunosequencing to profile the T cell repertoires of approximately 640 subjects and linked those repertoires to cytomegalovirus serostatus. Among roughly 400 genotyped donors of the cohort, an average of approximately 250,000 unique TCR beta nucleotide sequences were sequenced per donor, roughly 20% of them non-productive. Roughly 320 gigabases of sequencing data and 70 million to 95 million unique TCR sequences made up an early release that covered some 640 HLA-typed donors. An earlier analysis of approximately 630 of the donors applied high-throughput TCR beta sequencing to assess whether each TCR beta V gene segment acted as functional or pseudogenic. About five DR-DQ haplotypes were handled as single units for association and clustering, since linkage in the cohort was strong. Donor age, sex, ethnicity and CMV serostatus were compiled together with the repertoire data. Along with the approximately 700-subject first cohort, a separate validation cohort of over 90 different subjects was used. All discovery cohort repertoires had been generated using a single sequencing platform. The study combined high-throughput TCR immunosequencing, statistical association of individual TCRs with disease status, and machine learning to predict cytomegalovirus infection status. Typing coverage differed by locus: A, B, C, DRB1 and DQB1 were typed in roughly 620-630 donors, DQA1 in roughly 510, DPA1 in around 610, and DPB1 in just under 490. The genetic ancestry cluster associated with self-reported Caucasian donors included 80% to 90% of the roughly 380 genotyped donors.

Comment on this clone: Its antigen remains undetermined. No base qualities exist here, and no much larger clone lies one base off it.

The cohort was made up of under 800 healthy bone marrow donors. All cohort members were sampled while nominally healthy, although unrecorded immune exposures were likely present. The donor tested CMV seronegative and was one of the 352 seronegative cohort members. A peripheral blood sample was collected from each donor, and TCR beta sequencing was performed on peripheral blood mononuclear cells. The Qiagen DNeasy Blood Extraction Kit was used to extract genomic DNA from the blood cell samples. From the germline V gene, CDR1 is SGHDN and CDR2 is FVKESK. The germline V and J ends show losses of 4 bases and 5 bases respectively, and no gene match explains 5 bases of the junction. The CDR3, cysteine through phenylalanine, is 14 amino acids long. The entry retains the CDR3 DNA only, 42 bases that are in frame from base 1. The paper as a whole reports these results and caveats: A further reported finding was that TCR beta sequences accurately predicted the HLA-A and HLA-B alleles for most subjects in the first cohort. Sequencing depth was assumed to be roughly uniform across donors in the presence/absence analyses, though that assumption may not hold. When HLA alleles, especially DR and DQ, strongly co-occurred, TCR associations were difficult to assign to individual alleles. HLA typing was unavailable for some donors at each locus, so association tests used only the typed subset. The study gave a list of under 200 TCR beta chains associated with cytomegalovirus. The authors suggested that the approach could potentially be generalized to other disease states and immunological phenotypes. A later analysis reported that several top co-occurrence clusters appeared linked to parvovirus B19, influenza, CMV and Epstein-Barr virus. The cohort was sequenced for TCR beta chains only, and without alpha or paired-chain data the features that could be detected were limited. A group of highly shared sequence variants was considered likely to be a technical artifact of the sequencing pipeline. According to a later genetic analysis, donors in an Asian-associated ancestry cluster had fewer N-insertions in productive TCRs than the approximately 650-donor mean. In an earlier analysis of approximately 590 of the donors, most TCR beta V segments were observed in productive rearrangements about 87% or about 30% of the time, broadly matching IMGT annotations. Correlated functional status among segregating V segments might be attributable to linkage disequilibrium, but an unknown experimental factor could not be ruled out. An association between a missense DCLRE1C variant and V-gene and J-gene trimming of TCR beta chains was found in a later genetic analysis and replicated in an independent cohort. A later analysis found that HLA-associated TCR beta chains were more clonally expanded and had lower generation probabilities than equally common non-associated chains. In vitro tests confirmed that a few of the cytomegalovirus-associated TCR beta chains recognize cytomegalovirus antigens. CMV serostatus was the only immune exposure information available for the cohort. While some public TCRs were present in many individuals, most TCR sequences turned up only very rarely across donors. Because counts were too low, about 18 rarely observed V segments, including chromosome 9 orphons, were left out of the earlier analysis of about 620 of the donors. The classifier was reported to diagnose cytomegalovirus status with high specificity and sensitivity in both the original cohort and the validation cohort. In a later analysis, the rate of TCR association differed among HLA loci, with DRB1 alleles having the most associated TCRs and HLA-C alleles having the fewest. According to a later analysis, most CMV-associated TCR beta chains appeared to be HLA-restricted, and the HLA associations seemed to be driven largely by CMV exposure. Specific HLA alleles were associated with 15,000 to 20,000 TCR beta sequences at a false discovery rate of 0.05 in a later analysis. The 87-base-pair reads could not distinguish some IMGT-functional V segments, including TRBV6-2 and TRBV6-3, so those segments were excluded.

Library prep was done by the immunoSEQ multiplex PCR assay. For the multiplex PCR, a mixture combining 60 forward primers for TCR Vbeta segments and 13 reverse primers for TCR Jbeta segments was used. Amplification of the CDR3 region of rearranged TCR beta genes was performed with a multiplex PCR assay on genomic DNA. The Illumina HiSeq System was used to sequence the amplified TCR beta libraries as 87-base-pair reads. As for how the authors treated the data: Across the 500 to 700 repertoires, a later analysis counted tens of millions of unique TCR beta chains, 9.5 million to 13 million of which were shared by at least two donors. To remove PCR and sequencing errors, raw reads were error-corrected and collapsed into unique sequences using a nearest-neighbor algorithm that merged closely related sequences. V, D and J gene segments were assigned by aligning CDR3 sequences to IMGT reference sequences. For a sequence to be retained, a match of at least six nucleotides to both a V gene segment and a J gene segment was required. Rearrangements were called productive when the CDR3 lacked stop codons and stayed in frame with V and J; all others were non-productive. Following IMGT convention, CDR3 was defined as the stretch from the second conserved V-encoded cysteine to the conserved J-encoded phenylalanine. The earlier analysis of about 530 of the donors excluded any sequence lacking an unambiguous match to a single V gene segment. An earlier analysis of a few hundred of the donors classified V segments as functional when productive rearrangements were above 56.7% and as segregating when the standard deviation between donors was above 5%. A statistical classification framework was built to diagnose cytomegalovirus status from the catalog of TCR beta chain sequences. V and J gene assignment, in a later analysis, came from comparing TCR nucleotide sequences with IMGT/GENE-DB human TR gene sequences. The TCRdist pipeline was used in a later analysis to assign CDR3 sequences and most-parsimonious VDJ recombination scenarios. In a later analysis, each TCR beta chain was defined by its CDR3 amino acid sequence together with its V-gene family, and reads lacking a unique V-gene family were excluded. To address suspected cross-contamination and a sequencing artifact, a later analysis removed 450 to 700 highly shared, low-generation-probability nucleotide sequences. In a later analysis, a clonal expansion index for each public chain was calculated from normalized within-repertoire ranks of inferred template counts. Generation probabilities in a later analysis came from a VDJ recombination model fitted to out-of-frame rearrangements, and those results were checked against IGoR. Hypergeometric tests were used in a later analysis to score TCR-TCR, TCR-HLA and TCR-CMV co-occurrence, with a repertoire-size bias correction applied to the TCR pairs. A later analysis estimated false discovery rates by permuting HLA or CMV assignments 20 times. In a later analysis, co-occurring TCRs were grouped using DBSCAN, with TCRdist sequence similarity added in when clustering inside HLA-allele-positive subsets. For co-occurrence clustering, repertoires with fewer than 30,000 or more than 120,000 public chains were excluded, along with several repertoires with anomalous nucleotide sharing. Imported from immuneACCESS, the table was reduced by TCRdb to in-frame sequences with V and J called. These copies leave out some clones; in studies compared against another copy, an unresolved V gene accounts for under half, and the cause of the remainder is not known. That table is the source of V, J and clone size, and D and trimming were worked out from the DNA. Recorded for this sample are around 170,000 clones; 80% of them occurred a single time. Together, the top ten hold 1.5% to 2% of the sample.

The TCR comes from a woman aged 25 to 39 in good health and CMV-seronegative. Recombination linked TRBV14 to TRBJ1-5; 7 junctional bases match TRBD1. Material for sequencing was PBMCs. The DNA sequence is given as TGTGCCAGCAGCCTTCTCAGGGGGGATCAGCCCCAGCATTTT. It encodes CASSLLRGDQPQHF.